A selection of T cell receptor beta chains follows, all from one sample in a study of cytomegalovirus exposure and HLA in healthy donors. The table came from immunoSEQ multiplex PCR; TCRdb's copy has only in-frame clones and leaves some out. The sample has around 350,000 clones; about nine tenths are singletons. The specimen was PBMCs. The receptor set was obtained from a woman under 30 in good health and CMV-seronegative. CDR3s include the opening cysteine and the closing phenylalanine or tryptophan. Each record gives: V gene, clone size, D gene, J gene, CDR3 DNA, CDR3 protein. D genes are given only for firm matches. Size tells how often a clone was seen (once, few, many) or the class of an expanded clone, and some rows leave it out.

v_gene: TRBV4-2; abundance: NA; d_gene: NA; j_gene: TRBJ1-5; CDR3nt: TGTGCCAGCAGCCAAGTCTTTACGACAGCTAGCAATCAGCCCCAGCATTTT; CDR3aa: CASSQVFTTASNQPQHF
v_gene: TRBV4-2; abundance: NA; d_gene: TRBD2; j_gene: TRBJ2-1; CDR3nt: TGTGCCAGCAGCCAAGACGAACGGGAGGTCAATGAGCAGTTCTTC; CDR3aa: CASSQDEREVNEQFF
v_gene: TRBV23-1; abundance: NA; d_gene: NA; j_gene: TRBJ2-6; CDR3nt: TGCGCCTGCAAAACCACCCGGGACACTTGCTCTGGGGCCAACGTCCTGACTTTC; CDR3aa: CACKTTRDTCSGANVLTF
v_gene: TRBV11-2; abundance: once; d_gene: TRBD1; j_gene: TRBJ2-3; CDR3nt: TGTGCCAGCACCGAGGGGGCAGGGGGCGTAGATACGCAGTATTTT; CDR3aa: CASTEGAGGVDTQYF
v_gene: TRBV27; abundance: NA; d_gene: TRBD2; j_gene: TRBJ2-3; CDR3nt: TGTGCCAGCAGTTTAAGGGGACTAGCGGGCGTCACAGATACGCAGTATTTT; CDR3aa: CASSLRGLAGVTDTQYF
v_gene: TRBV2; abundance: NA; d_gene: TRBD1; j_gene: TRBJ1-6; CDR3nt: TGTGCCAGCAGCGCCACAGGGGGCGCATCGAATTCACCCCTCCACTTT; CDR3aa: CASSATGGASNSPLHF
v_gene: TRBV11-2; abundance: NA; d_gene: TRBD2; j_gene: TRBJ2-1; CDR3nt: TGTGCCAGCAGCTCCCAACTAGCGGGAAGCTCCTACAATGAGCAGTTCTTC; CDR3aa: CASSSQLAGSSYNEQFF
v_gene: TRBV5-1; abundance: NA; d_gene: NA; j_gene: TRBJ2-7; CDR3nt: TGCGCCAGCAGCTTCGGGGCCGGGGGCGAGCAGTACTTC; CDR3aa: CASSFGAGGEQYF
v_gene: TRBV6-6; abundance: NA; d_gene: TRBD2; j_gene: TRBJ2-1; CDR3nt: TGTGCCAGCCGGACTAGCGGGAGAGGCAATGAGCAGTTCTTC; CDR3aa: CASRTSGRGNEQFF
v_gene: TRBV19; abundance: NA; d_gene: TRBD1; j_gene: TRBJ1-2; CDR3nt: TGTGCCAGTACCTCGGACAGGGGGCGATACTATGGCTACACCTTC; CDR3aa: CASTSDRGRYYGYTF
v_gene: TRBV30; abundance: once; d_gene: NA; j_gene: TRBJ2-7; CDR3nt: TGTGCCTGGAGTGTCACAGGGAACGAGCAGTACTTC; CDR3aa: CAWSVTGNEQYF
v_gene: TRBV19; abundance: NA; d_gene: NA; j_gene: TRBJ2-7; CDR3nt: TGTGCCAGTAGTATGGGCACGGGACTGAGATTCTACGAGCAGTACTTC; CDR3aa: CASSMGTGLRFYEQYF
v_gene: TRBV28; abundance: NA; d_gene: TRBD1; j_gene: TRBJ2-1; CDR3nt: TGTGCCAGCAGCCCCCTCTGGGCAGGGGGTCGTGATGAGCAGTTCTTC; CDR3aa: CASSPLWAGGRDEQFF
v_gene: TRBV9; abundance: NA; d_gene: TRBD2; j_gene: TRBJ2-3; CDR3nt: TGTGCCAGCAGCGTAGTCCCGGCTAGCGGTCCGGAGGACACAGATACGCAGTATTTT; CDR3aa: CASSVVPASGPEDTDTQYF
v_gene: TRBV5-1; abundance: NA; d_gene: TRBD2; j_gene: TRBJ2-3; CDR3nt: TGCGCCAGCAGCTTCGGACTAGCGGGGGGCCCCACAGATACGCAGTATTTT; CDR3aa: CASSFGLAGGPTDTQYF
v_gene: TRBV30; abundance: NA; d_gene: NA; j_gene: TRBJ1-2; CDR3nt: TGTGCCTGGAGTGTATCCCCCCCCTTCTATGGCTACACCTTC; CDR3aa: CAWSVSPPFYGYTF
v_gene: TRBV30; abundance: NA; d_gene: NA; j_gene: TRBJ2-3; CDR3nt: TGTGCCTGGAGCGTAACGGGAGAGGCAGATACGCAGTATTTT; CDR3aa: CAWSVTGEADTQYF
v_gene: TRBV27; abundance: NA; d_gene: TRBD1; j_gene: TRBJ2-1; CDR3nt: TGTGCCAGCAGTCAGCCCGGGACAGGGGGAAGCAGGGAGTTCTTC; CDR3aa: CASSQPGTGGSREFF
v_gene: TRBV25-1; abundance: NA; d_gene: NA; j_gene: TRBJ2-4; CDR3nt: TGTGCCAGCAGTCAATATACAGGAGAAACGGGAGACATTCAGTACTTC; CDR3aa: CASSQYTGETGDIQYF
v_gene: TRBV6-1; abundance: NA; d_gene: TRBD2; j_gene: TRBJ2-1; CDR3nt: TGTGCCAGCAGTGAAGCGCGGGGGGCGGGATACAATGAGCAGTTCTTC; CDR3aa: CASSEARGAGYNEQFF
v_gene: TRBV30; abundance: NA; d_gene: TRBD2; j_gene: TRBJ2-7; CDR3nt: TGTGCCTGGAGTCCTCCAGCGGGAGGGCCTTACGAGCAGTACTTC; CDR3aa: CAWSPPAGGPYEQYF
v_gene: TRBV10-1; abundance: NA; d_gene: TRBD2; j_gene: TRBJ2-2; CDR3nt: TGCGCCGAGCCGGGACTAGCGGGGGGGCGTGCCGGGGAGCTGTTTTTT; CDR3aa: CAEPGLAGGRAGELFF
v_gene: TRBV5-8; abundance: few; d_gene: NA; j_gene: TRBJ1-5; CDR3nt: TGTGCCAGCAGCTTTAGGCAGGGAAATCAGCCCCAGCATTTT; CDR3aa: CASSFRQGNQPQHF
v_gene: TRBV5-1; abundance: NA; d_gene: TRBD2; j_gene: TRBJ2-7; CDR3nt: TGCGCCAGCAGCTTTATAGCGGGAGGGGAAGAGCAGTACTTC; CDR3aa: CASSFIAGGEEQYF
v_gene: TRBV28; abundance: NA; d_gene: NA; j_gene: TRBJ1-5; CDR3nt: TGTGCCAGCAGTTCTCCCAGGGTGATCAATCAGCCCCAGCATTTT; CDR3aa: CASSSPRVINQPQHF
v_gene: TRBV19; abundance: few; d_gene: NA; j_gene: TRBJ1-5; CDR3nt: TGTGCCAGTAGTACGATACAGGGTATCAATCAGCCCCAGCATTTT; CDR3aa: CASSTIQGINQPQHF
v_gene: TRBV6-6; abundance: few; d_gene: NA; j_gene: TRBJ2-5; CDR3nt: TGTGCCAGCAGTTACTCGGGGCGGGGTAAAGAGACCCAGTACTTC; CDR3aa: CASSYSGRGKETQYF
v_gene: TRBV18; abundance: NA; d_gene: NA; j_gene: TRBJ2-5; CDR3nt: TGTGCCAGCTCACCCCAGGGCAGCGCGGAGACCCAGTACTTC; CDR3aa: CASSPQGSAETQYF
v_gene: TRBV5-1; abundance: NA; d_gene: NA; j_gene: TRBJ1-4; CDR3nt: TGCGCCAGCAGCCTCGGACAGAGTAATGAAAAACTGTTTTTT; CDR3aa: CASSLGQSNEKLFF
v_gene: TRBV10-2; abundance: NA; d_gene: NA; j_gene: TRBJ2-7; CDR3nt: TGCGCCAGCAGTGCTAGCCCGCCCGAGCAGTACTTC; CDR3aa: CASSASPPEQYF
v_gene: TRBV2; abundance: once; d_gene: TRBD2; j_gene: TRBJ2-3; CDR3nt: TGTGCCAGCAGCCTAACCGGGGGGGCTGGCACAGATACGCAGTATTTT; CDR3aa: CASSLTGGAGTDTQYF